The present T cell receptor beta chain was sequenced within a study of T cell changes during pregnancy in multiple sclerosis. Profiled with immunoSEQ multiplex PCR; TCRdb holds only in-frame clones, not every one. Found here are 85,000 to 100,000 clones, 85% to 95% of them singletons; the top ten hold more than 2%. The material was peripheral blood, obtained after pregnancy. The TCR was taken from a female donor with multiple sclerosis, enrolled in a pregnancy study.

The CDR3 DNA follows: TGTGCCACCAGCAGAGAGACGGAGAGTCTCGGTGGCTACACCTTC. Its protein is CATSRETESLGGYTF. The V call is TRBV15, the J call TRBJ1-2; D unclear. V was pared by 0 bases and J by 7 bases, with 15 bases between. Germline CDR1 reads LNHNV; CDR2 reads YYDKDF (reference sequence). The CDR3 runs to 15 residues.